The clone carrying this TCR beta chain has a handful of counts. What it recognizes is unknown. This entry comes from a study of regulatory T cells in long-lasting Graves disease. Study conclusions and caveats: TRBV28 was favored in persistent disease, as were TRBJ1-2 and TRBJ2-5. Authors noted too few samples as a limitation.

CDR3-region Arm-PCR and iRepertoire HTBI primers produced the TCR beta libraries. TCRdb passed the multiplex PCR reads through MiXCR, listing each CDR3 protein once. This table holds roughly 430,000 distinct CDR3 sequences, 16% found once. The CDR3 runs to 15 residues. V lost 5 bases and J lost 1; bases outside the gene matches: 3. The germline gives CDR1 SGHRS, CDR2 YFSETQ. Time point of the sample: newly diagnosed GD, antithyroid drugs for less than 3 months. The TCR library was made from RNA that had been extracted from PBMCs in TRIzol. The data also belong to a second study, concerning T cells in Graves' hyperthyroidism and ophthalmopathy.

The V and J genes are TRBV5-1 and TRBJ2-5; 12 nucleotides match TRBD2. The sequenced sample was peripheral blood mononuclear cells (PBMCs), obtained at new diagnosis, from a patient treated with antithyroid drugs. This TCR came from a woman under 40 with Graves disease. The CDR3 nucleotides are TGCGCCAGCAGACTAGCGGGAGGTAGCCAAGAGACCCAGTACTTC. Amino acid sequence: CASRLAGGSQETQYF.